This T cell receptor beta chain was sequenced in a study of T cells expressing NK-cell markers (dated by TCRdb to about 2020). Broadly, across the study: In sorted CD3+CD56+NKG2C+, CD3+CD56+NKG2C- and CD3+CD56-NKG2C+ T-cell subsets from about eight donors, TCR beta-chain repertoires were profiled. Among the eight sequenced donors, seven were HCMV-seropositive and one was HCMV-seronegative. Randomly selected healthy volunteers, three men and five women, were used as the eight sequenced donors. Libraries were sequenced as 2 x 150 bp reads on Illumina HiSeq 2000/2500, MiSeq or NextSeq.

These reads were obtained on an Illumina HiSeq 2000. 5'RACE template switching, by which a universal primer site and unique molecular identifiers were added, was used to make TCR beta cDNA libraries. cDNA synthesis was primed from the TCR beta constant segment and was followed by two successive PCR amplification steps. Under the source paper's analysis protocol: MIGEC was used to demultiplex reads and group reads by UMI, and MiTCR was used to assemble and quantify clonotypes. To exclude erroneous sequences, any TCR cDNA sequence not supported by at least two reads was discarded. The tcR package was used for downstream repertoire analysis, with clonotypes matched between fractions based on CDR3 nucleotide sequence plus V segment. VDJmatch was used to annotate antigen specificity against VDJdb, with one amino acid substitution in CDR3 allowed. TCRdb reprocessed the public reads and reports one entry per CDR3 protein sequence, without DNA. The V and J calls, along with clone size, are taken from TCRdb and not from the paper's own processing. The data table for this sample lists about 540,000 distinct CDR3 sequences. The ten top clones hold approximately 3.6% of the sample.

HCMV serostatus was determined by detecting HCMV-specific IgG in serum with a commercial ELISA kit. Ficoll density gradient centrifugation was used to isolate peripheral blood mononuclear cells from blood. The research as a whole found: Those dominant clonotypes were again the most abundant among CD3+CD56-NKG2C+ cells in a handful of donors, at roughly 25-60.1%. For over five donors, the dominant CD3+CD56+NKG2C+ clonotypes were among the top 10 CD8+ clonotypes and accounted for roughly 1.0-7.5% of CD8+ T cells. It remained unclear whether the expanded NKG2C-expressing T cell clones were specific for HCMV antigens.

Remarks on this clonotype: Its target antigen remains unknown.

This clonotype was obtained from a man aged 18 to 35 in good health. Donor details come from another sample of the same person, matched by shared clones. Sequencing was carried out using blood T cells: a sorted CD56 or NKG2C T cell subset, CD4+ or CD8+ T cells, or bulk PBMC T cells (not recorded which).

CDR3 protein: CASSWGPGELFF. Recombination connected TRBV11-2 to TRBJ2-2; TCRdb picks TRBD1, but there is no DNA to check that call. Sequences SGHAT (CDR1) and FQNNGV (CDR2) are obtained from the germline V gene. From the cysteine up to the phenylalanine, the CDR3 has a length of 12 residues. No DNA was logged. Here the CDR3 is joined to the reference TRBV11-2 and TRBJ2-2 genes, and the full variable domain is: EAGVAQSPRYKIIEKRQSVAFWCNPISGHATLYWYQQILGQGPKLLIQFQNNGVVDDSQLPKDRFSAERLKGVDSTLKIQPAKLEDSAVYLCASSWGPGELFFGEGSRLTVL.